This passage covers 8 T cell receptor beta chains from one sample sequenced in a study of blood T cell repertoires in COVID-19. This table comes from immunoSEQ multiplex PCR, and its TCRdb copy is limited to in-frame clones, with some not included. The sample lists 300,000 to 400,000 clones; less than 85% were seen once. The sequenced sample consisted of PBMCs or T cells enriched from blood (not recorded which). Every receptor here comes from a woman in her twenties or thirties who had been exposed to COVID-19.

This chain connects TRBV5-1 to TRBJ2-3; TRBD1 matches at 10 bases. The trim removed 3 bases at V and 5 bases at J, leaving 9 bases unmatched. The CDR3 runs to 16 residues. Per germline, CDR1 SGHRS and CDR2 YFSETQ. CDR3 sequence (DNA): TGCGCCAGCAGCTATGCGACAGGGGGCATGGGAGATACGCAGTATTTT. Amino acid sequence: CASSYATGGMGDTQYF.

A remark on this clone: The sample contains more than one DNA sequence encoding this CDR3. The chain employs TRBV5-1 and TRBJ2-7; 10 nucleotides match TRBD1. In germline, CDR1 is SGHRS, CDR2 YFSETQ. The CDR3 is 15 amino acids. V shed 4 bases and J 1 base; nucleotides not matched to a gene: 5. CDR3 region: CASSLGQGLSYEQYF. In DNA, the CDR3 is TGCGCCAGCAGCCTGGGACAGGGGCTATCCTACGAGCAGTACTTC. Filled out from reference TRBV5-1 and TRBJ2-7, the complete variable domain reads KAGVTQTPRYLIKTRGQQVTLSCSPISGHRSVSWYQQTPGQGLQFLFEYFSETQRNKGNFPGRFSGRQFSNSRSEMNVSTLELGDSALYLCASSLGQGLSYEQYFGPGTRLTVT.

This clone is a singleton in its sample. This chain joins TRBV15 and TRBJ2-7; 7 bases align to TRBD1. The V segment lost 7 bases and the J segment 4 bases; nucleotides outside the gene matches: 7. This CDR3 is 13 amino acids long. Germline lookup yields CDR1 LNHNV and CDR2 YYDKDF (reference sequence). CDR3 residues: CATTQDRDYEQYF. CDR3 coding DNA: TGTGCCACCACCCAAGACAGGGATTACGAGCAGTACTTC. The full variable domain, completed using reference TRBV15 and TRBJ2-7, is DAMVIQNPRYQVTQFGKPVTLSCSQTLNHNVMYWYQQKSSQAPKLLFHYYDKDFNNEADTPDNFQSRRPNTSFCFLDIRSPGLGDTAMYLCATTQDRDYEQYFGPGTRLTVT.

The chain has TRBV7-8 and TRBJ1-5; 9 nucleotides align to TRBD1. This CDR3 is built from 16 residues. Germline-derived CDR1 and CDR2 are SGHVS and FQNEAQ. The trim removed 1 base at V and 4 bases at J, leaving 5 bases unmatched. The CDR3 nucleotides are TGTGCCAGCAGCTTAGGGGGGACAGGGATAAATCAGCCCCAGCATTTT. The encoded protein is CASSLGGTGINQPQHF.

The CDR3 region is CASSLELMNTEAFF. CDR3 nucleotides: TGTGCCAGCAGCTTAGAGCTGATGAACACTGAAGCTTTCTTT. The rearrangement uses TRBV5-6 and TRBJ1-1; the D is unclear. V lost 2 bases to trimming and J lost 0 bases, with 8 bases between them. This CDR3 is 14 amino acids long. Germline lookup yields CDR1 SGHDT and CDR2 YYEEEE.

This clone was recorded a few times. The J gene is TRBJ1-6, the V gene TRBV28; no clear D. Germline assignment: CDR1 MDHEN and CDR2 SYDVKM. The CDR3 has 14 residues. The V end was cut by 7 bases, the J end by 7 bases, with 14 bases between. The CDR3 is CASIPPGNNSPLHF. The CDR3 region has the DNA TGTGCCAGCATCCCGCCGGGGAACAATTCACCCCTCCACTTT.

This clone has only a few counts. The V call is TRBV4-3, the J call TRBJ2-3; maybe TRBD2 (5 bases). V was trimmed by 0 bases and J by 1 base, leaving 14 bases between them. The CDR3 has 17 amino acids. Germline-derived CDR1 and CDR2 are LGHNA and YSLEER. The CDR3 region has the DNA TGCGCCAGCAGCCAAGATAACTTGAGGGCCGGCACAGATACGCAGTATTTT. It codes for CASSQDNLRAGTDTQYF.

CDR3 residues: CSVEDGQSRNTIYF. The CDR3 bases are TGCAGCGTTGAAGATGGGCAGTCCAGAAACACCATATATTTT. The gene calls are TRBV29-1 and TRBJ1-3; D is ambiguous. The CDR3 covers 14 residues. V was cut by 0 bases and J by 5 bases, with 11 bases left in between. Germline loops: CDR1 SQVTM, CDR2 ANQGSEA.